These 28 T cell receptor beta chains came from one sample sequenced in a study of regulatory T cells in long-lasting Graves disease. The authors built TCR beta libraries using iRepertoire HTBI primers and Arm-PCR of CDR3 regions. A single record per CDR3 protein comes from TCRdb applying MiXCR to the multiplex PCR reads. The sample contains some 330,000 distinct CDR3 sequences, 23% of which appear only once. Indicated time point: persistent/refractory GD, antithyroid drugs over 5 years with positive TRAb. PBMC-extracted RNA yielded the TCR library. The sequences come from peripheral blood mononuclear cells (PBMCs), collected when the disease was refractory, from a patient treated with antithyroid drugs. Receptors originate from a woman aged 40 to 50 with Graves disease.

Ten or more counts support this clonotype. This sequence joins TRBV15 and TRBJ1-6, with TRBD1 as a possible D gene (6 bases). The CDR3 totals 15 residues. Germline CDR1 reads LNHNV; CDR2 reads YYDKDF (reference sequence). V dropped 0 bases and J dropped 6 bases, with 9 bases sitting between them. The CDR3 here is CATSRDRQVNSPLHF. The CDR3 nucleotides read TGTGCCACCAGCAGAGATCGACAGGTTAATTCACCCCTCCACTTT.

This chain links TRBV3-1 with TRBJ1-1; the D is unclear. Trimming shortened V by 4 bases and J by 0 bases, and 15 bases separated the two germline ends. Germline V gives CDR1 LGHDT, CDR2 YNNKEL (reference sequence). The CDR3 runs to 16 residues. CDR3 residues: CASSPLSRRVNTEAFF. The DNA for the CDR3 is TGTGCCAGCAGCCCCCTAAGCAGACGGGTGAACACTGAAGCTTTCTTT.

The gene calls are TRBV3-1 and TRBJ1-1; D perhaps matches TRBD1 (6 bases). The germline V gene has CDR1 LGHDT and CDR2 YNNKEL (reference sequence). This CDR3 is 15 amino acids long. The ends were cut back, 1 base at V and 0 bases at J, with 9 bases in the middle. CDR3 in amino acids: CASSQVAGVNTEAFF. The CDR3 nucleotides read TGTGCCAGCAGCCAAGTTGCAGGGGTGAACACTGAAGCTTTCTTT.

This clonotype occurred many times. V gene TRBV6-1 combines with J gene TRBJ1-1; the D gene is possibly TRBD1 (5 bases). CDR3 size: 15 residues. Trimming shortened V by 5 bases and J by 4 bases, and 17 bases separated the two germline ends. Germline values: CDR1 MNHNS, CDR2 SASEGT. The CDR3 here is CASSTSGIWSTEAFF. The DNA for the CDR3 is TGTGCCAGCAGTACCTCAGGGATTTGGTCCACTGAAGCTTTCTTT.

This clonotype was observed at least ten times. The rearrangement joins TRBV6-2 or TRBV6-3 to TRBJ1-6; the match to TRBD1 covers 7 bases. The CDR3 spans 15 residues. Germline assignment: CDR1 MNHEY and CDR2 SVGEGT. The V gene end was trimmed by 5 bases and the J gene end by 10 bases; junction bases not matched to a gene: 11. CDR3 loop: CASSEYGQGVSPLHF. The CDR3 nucleotides read TGTGCCAGCAGTGAATACGGCCAGGGGGTCTCACCCCTCCACTTT.

This clonotype has ten or more counts. V usage is TRBV28 and J usage is TRBJ1-2; TRBD1 aligns across 8 bases. Germline values: CDR1 MDHEN, CDR2 SYDVKM. The CDR3 is made up of 16 amino acids. V trimming: 5 bases; J trimming: 3 bases; junction bases outside the gene matches: 11. The CDR3 DNA reads as TGTGCCAGCAGTGGGGGGACAGGATGGTACGACTATGGCTACACCTTC. Amino acid sequence: CASSGGTGWYDYGYTF.

This clonotype came up many times. The chain links TRBV20-1 to TRBJ2-7, with 12 bases identical to TRBD2. Germline V CDR1 and CDR2: DFQATT, SNEGSKA (reference sequence). Trimming took 6 bases from V and 6 from J; bases not matched to a gene: 15. CDR3 size: 16 residues. This CDR3 reads CSAPILAGGPRLEQYF. CDR3 bases: TGCAGTGCGCCCATTCTAGCGGGAGGGCCAAGACTCGAGCAGTACTTC.

V gene TRBV30 combines with J gene TRBJ1-2; no clear D gene. This CDR3 has 11 residues. V lost 6 bases to trimming and J lost 4 bases, with 9 bases between them. Germline V gene lookup returns CDR1 GTSNPN and CDR2 SVGIG (reference sequence). CDR3 sequence: CACPSSYGYTF. CDR3 nucleotides: TGTGCCTGCCCTAGCTCCTATGGCTACACCTTC.

This chain links TRBV29-1 with TRBJ2-1; maybe TRBD2 (6 bases). CDR3 length equals 15 residues. Trimming took off 2 bases at V and 5 bases at J, with 16 bases between the two ends. Germline CDR1 SQVTM, CDR2 ANQGSEA. CDR3 in DNA: TGCAGCGTTGAACGGGGACTTCCGTTGAACAATGAGCAGTTCTTC. Translation: CSVERGLPLNNEQFF.

The chain employs TRBV6-4 and TRBJ2-7; possibly TRBD1 for D (5 bases). V was cut by 6 bases and J by 6 bases, with 12 bases left in between. CDR1 and CDR2 from the germline V gene are MRHNA and SNTAGT. The CDR3 covers 12 residues. Here the CDR3 DNA reads TGTGCCAGCAGCAGGGTTGCTTCCGAGCAGTACTTC. This codes for CASSRVASEQYF.

The chain joins TRBV2 to TRBJ1-1; unclear D gene. The CDR3 is 11 amino acids. Trimming shortened V by 5 bases and J by 11 bases, and 12 bases separated the two germline ends. Germline-derived CDR1 and CDR2 are SNHLY and FYNNEI. CDR3 sequence: CASSRVAGAFF. CDR3 nucleotide sequence: TGTGCCAGCAGTCGAGTTGCGGGGGCTTTCTTT.

Only a few counts were recorded for this clonotype. This rearrangement joins TRBV6-4 to TRBJ2-7; D may be TRBD2 (5 bases). Germline CDR1 reads MRHNA; CDR2 reads SNTAGT. This CDR3 is built from 14 residues. V dropped 3 bases and J dropped 0 bases, with 9 bases sitting between them. Here the CDR3 reads CASSEEAASYEQYF. CDR3 DNA sequence: TGTGCCAGCAGTGAGGAGGCGGCCTCCTACGAGCAGTACTTC.

This clonotype was counted ten times or more. The chain links TRBV28 to TRBJ1-6; 7 bases are shared with TRBD1. V lost 9 bases and J lost 5; bases outside the gene matches: 13. The CDR3 covers 16 residues. Germline assignment: CDR1 MDHEN and CDR2 SYDVKM. The CDR3 DNA reads as TGTGCCAGTGGGGGGGCAGGGGGTAGAAATAATTCACCCCTCCACTTT. Its translation: CASGGAGGRNNSPLHF.

This clonotype was seen many times. The chain is built from TRBV11-1 and TRBJ2-7; TRBD2 might be the D (6 bases). Trimming removed 6 bases at V and 9 bases at J, with 24 bases between. Germline CDR1 is SGHAT and CDR2 is FQDESV (reference sequence). The CDR3 runs to 15 residues. The DNA for the CDR3 is TGTGCCAGCAGTCCAACTCTAGCGCTTCCCACGCTGCAGTACTTC. Residues: CASSPTLALPTLQYF.

This clonotype was counted a few times. The chain couples TRBV7-9 to TRBJ1-4, with D hard to call. V was pared by 4 bases and J by 8 bases, with 11 bases between. Germline CDR1 reads SEHNR; CDR2 reads FQNEAQ (reference sequence). The CDR3 runs 13 residues. This CDR3 is CASSYPMGEKLFF. The CDR3 DNA reads TGTGCCAGCAGCTACCCCATGGGGGAAAAACTGTTTTTT.

This clonotype has at least ten counts. This chain connects TRBV7-9 to TRBJ2-7, with D tentatively TRBD1 (6 bases). This CDR3 is 15 amino acids long. Per germline, CDR1 SEHNR and CDR2 FQNEAQ (reference sequence). Trimming cost V 2 bases and J 1 base, with 12 bases left between them. The CDR3 DNA is TGTGCCAGCAGCTTAAAGGACAGCGAGTCCTACGAGCAGTACTTC. Protein product: CASSLKDSESYEQYF.

This clonotype showed up just a few times. V is TRBV19 and J is TRBJ1-2, with D uncertain. V was pared by 5 bases and J by 7 bases, with 14 bases between. Germline CDR1 LNHDA, CDR2 SQIVND (reference sequence). This CDR3 spans 13 amino acids. CDR3: CASSYGPQRGYTF. The CDR3 DNA is TGTGCCAGTAGTTACGGACCTCAGCGTGGCTACACCTTC.

This clonotype occurred many times. The chain couples TRBV11-2 to TRBJ2-7, with 7 bases matching TRBD2. The CDR3 is 14 amino acids. Germline lookup yields CDR1 SGHAT and CDR2 FQNNGV. V dropped 5 bases and J dropped 2; count of bases not matched to a gene: 6. For the CDR3, the DNA is TGTGCCAGCAGCAAAAGCGGGGCCACCTACGAGCAGTACTTC. Amino acids: CASSKSGATYEQYF.

This clonotype was counted between two and nine times. The gene calls are TRBV5-1 and TRBJ2-2; tentatively, D is TRBD2 (6 bases). The CDR3 consists of 16 residues. CDR1 and CDR2 (germline): SGHRS, YFSETQ. V gave up 4 bases and J gave up 5 bases, with 18 bases separating them. The CDR3 bases are TGCGCCAGCAGCCCCGGCGGCGGGATGGGTACCGGGGAGCTGTTTTTT. Residues: CASSPGGGMGTGELFF.

The V and J genes are TRBV10-3 and TRBJ2-1; D unresolved. Looked up from germline, CDR1 is ENHRY and CDR2 is SYGVKD. Trimming removed 3 bases at V and 0 bases at J, with 15 bases between. The length of the CDR3 is 17 residues. The CDR3 loop is CAISDPIHRSSYNEQFF. The DNA of the CDR3 is TGTGCCATCAGTGACCCGATTCATAGAAGCTCCTACAATGAGCAGTTCTTC.

This clonotype has at least ten counts. V is TRBV6-1 and J is TRBJ1-1, with D perhaps TRBD1 (5 bases). Trimming took 5 bases from V and 5 from J, leaving 15 bases between them. The germline gives CDR1 MNHNS, CDR2 SASEGT. The CDR3 is 14 amino acids. Here the CDR3 DNA reads TGTGCCAGCAGTCCTCGACAGCTTAGGACTGAAGCTTTCTTT. Its protein product is CASSPRQLRTEAFF.

At least ten counts were recorded for this clonotype. The V gene is TRBV7-9, the J gene TRBJ2-7; possible D gene TRBD1, 5 bases. Germline loops: CDR1 SEHNR, CDR2 FQNEAQ (reference sequence). Between the trimmed V and J ends, which lost 2 bases and 0 bases, there was a span of 11 bases. The CDR3 consists of 15 residues. The CDR3 coding sequence is TGTGCCAGCAGCTTAATGGCTGGGGCCTCCTACGAGCAGTACTTC. Amino acids: CASSLMAGASYEQYF. Drawing the rest from reference TRBV7-9 and TRBJ2-7, the complete variable domain is DTGVSQNPRHKITKRGQNVTFRCDPISEHNRLYWYRQTLGQGPEFLTYFQNEAQLEKSRLLSDRFSAERPKGSFSTLEIQRTEQGDSAMYLCASSLMAGASYEQYFGPGTRLTVT.

V and J are TRBV6-1 and TRBJ1-5; D unresolved. CDR3 size: 15 residues. Germline V gene data show CDR1 as MNHNS and CDR2 as SASEGT. The ends were cut back, 6 bases at V and 4 bases at J, with 16 bases in the middle. The CDR3 spells CASRDDPSGNQPQHF. The CDR3 bases are TGTGCCAGCAGGGACGACCCTTCAGGTAATCAGCCCCAGCATTTT.

V and J are TRBV11-3 and TRBJ2-2, with D uncertain. V was trimmed by 5 bases and J by 4 bases, leaving 11 bases between them. Germline-derived CDR1 and CDR2 are SGHNT and YENEEA. The CDR3 spans 14 residues. CDR3 residues: CASSPTMVTGELFF. The CDR3 DNA reads TGTGCCAGCAGCCCTACGATGGTCACCGGGGAGCTGTTTTTT.

The J gene is TRBJ2-5, the V gene TRBV6-5, with a weak D call TRBD2 (5 bases). The CDR3 loop spans 16 amino acids. V gave up 0 bases and J gave up 1 base, with 12 bases separating them. CDR1 is MNHEY, CDR2 SVGAGI, per germline. CDR3 in amino acids: CASSYSRLALQETQYF. CDR3 nucleotide sequence: TGTGCCAGCAGTTACTCGCGATTAGCGCTCCAAGAGACCCAGTACTTC.

This chain joins TRBV7-9 and TRBJ2-2; no definite D call. CDR1 SEHNR and CDR2 FQNEAQ come from the germline V gene (reference sequence). The CDR3 is 12 residues long. V was trimmed by 7 bases and J by 9 bases, leaving 12 bases between them. The CDR3 protein is CASNGPAWELFF. CDR3 DNA sequence: TGTGCCAGCAACGGACCGGCATGGGAGCTGTTTTTT.

This rearrangement joins TRBV7-9 to TRBJ1-2; TRBD1 might be the D (6 bases). There are 17 residues in the CDR3. Looked up from germline, CDR1 is SEHNR and CDR2 is FQNEAQ (reference sequence). Trimming took off 5 bases at V and 2 bases at J, with 21 bases between the two ends. The CDR3 loop reads CASSPREGGHINYGYTF. The CDR3 region has the DNA TGTGCCAGCAGCCCCAGAGAGGGGGGACACATAAACTATGGCTACACCTTC.

The chain is built from TRBV4-1 and TRBJ2-7, with D possibly being TRBD1 (6 bases). The germline V gene has CDR1 MGHRA and CDR2 YSYEKL. Trimming took 4 bases from V and 4 from J, leaving 14 bases between them. The CDR3 runs to 14 residues. The CDR3 nucleotides read TGCGCCAGCAGCCTACAGGGAAGGGAGTACGAGCAGTACTTC. Protein sequence: CASSLQGREYEQYF.